This T cell receptor (beta chain) was profiled in a study of cytomegalovirus exposure and HLA in healthy donors (TCRdb year 2017). In the study overall: An earlier analysis of 587 of the donors reported 276 Gb of sequence data and more than 90 million unique TCR beta sequences from 190 million or so T cells. An early release that covered about 600 HLA-typed donors contained around 300 gigabases of sequencing data and about 93 million unique TCR sequences. Of the approximately 400 genotyped donors, approximately 80% were placed in the genetic ancestry cluster associated with self-reported Caucasian donors. The study aimed to test whether cataloging public T cell receptors could reveal signatures of past pathogen exposure. The study used immunosequencing to profile the T cell repertoires of several hundred subjects and linked those repertoires to cytomegalovirus serostatus. Besides the first cohort of 666 subjects, a separate validation cohort made up of over 95 different subjects was used. To predict cytomegalovirus infection status, the study combined high-throughput TCR immunosequencing, statistical association of individual TCRs with disease status, and machine learning. In a later analysis, previously published TCR beta repertoires from 666 donors were re-analyzed and high-resolution HLA genotyping was added so that TCR occurrence patterns could be studied. The later analysis used no new phenotypic data to find candidate immune exposures, relying instead on TCR beta sequences and their occurrence across donors. An earlier analysis of fewer than 700 of the donors applied high-throughput TCR beta sequencing to assess whether each TCR beta V gene segment acted as functional or pseudogenic. Alongside the repertoire data, information on donor age, sex, ethnicity and CMV serostatus was compiled. A later genetic analysis took genome-wide SNP genotypes for about 55% of the 666 donors and used that subset as a discovery cohort. Every repertoire in the discovery cohort had been generated on one and the same sequencing platform. HLA typing covered class I and class II loci at four-digit resolution. Typing coverage varied by locus: about 620-640 donors for A, B, C, DRB1 and DQB1; roughly 560 for DQA1; about 590 for DPA1; around 450 for DPB1. Because of strong linkage in the cohort, roughly 5 DR-DQ haplotypes were treated as single units for association and clustering. On average, over 200,000 unique TCR beta nucleotide sequences were sequenced per donor among more than 350 genotyped donors of the cohort, with roughly 18% of those sequences being non-productive. Broader findings and caveats from the paper: In a later analysis, most CMV-associated TCR beta chains were found to appear HLA-restricted, with HLA associations seemingly driven largely by CMV exposure. This cohort had only TCR beta chains sequenced, and the lack of alpha or paired-chain data limited which features could be detected. CMV serostatus was the only immune exposure information available for the cohort. Across donors, most TCR sequences were observed very rarely, whereas some public TCRs were present in many individuals. The authors suggested that the approach could potentially be generalized to other disease states and immunological phenotypes. In an earlier analysis of several hundred of the donors, most TCR beta V segments were observed in productive rearrangements about 90% or about 30% of the time, broadly matching IMGT annotations. A later genetic analysis reported fewer N-insertions in productive TCRs among donors in an Asian-associated ancestry cluster than the approximately 700-donor mean. The study listed 150 to 200 TCR beta chains as associated with cytomegalovirus. V-gene and J-gene trimming of TCR beta chains was associated with a missense DCLRE1C variant in a later genetic analysis, and the association was replicated in an independent cohort. Specific HLA alleles were associated with 18,000 or so TCR beta sequences at a false discovery rate of 0.05 in a later analysis. The earlier analysis of 587 of the donors excluded roughly 17 rarely observed V segments, including chromosome 9 orphons, because counts were too low. A further reported finding was that TCR beta sequences accurately predicted the HLA-A and HLA-B alleles for most subjects in the first cohort. The classifier was reported to diagnose cytomegalovirus status with high specificity and sensitivity in both the original and validation cohorts. The presence/absence analyses assumed that sequencing depth was roughly uniform across donors, and that assumption may not be true. Several of the top co-occurrence clusters appeared to be linked to parvovirus B19, influenza, CMV and Epstein-Barr virus, according to a later analysis. The 87-base-pair reads could not distinguish some IMGT-functional V segments, including TRBV6-2 and TRBV6-3, so those segments were excluded. Because HLA typing was unavailable for some donors at each locus, only the typed subset was used in association tests. A cluster of highly shared sequence variants was judged likely to represent a technical artifact of the sequencing pipeline. Correlated functional status among segregating V segments might be attributable to linkage disequilibrium, but an unknown experimental factor could not be ruled out. According to a later analysis, TCR association rates differed among HLA loci, with DRB1 alleles showing the most associated TCRs and HLA-C alleles showing the fewest. Compared with equally common non-associated chains, HLA-associated TCR beta chains in a later analysis were more clonally expanded and had lower generation probabilities. Strong co-occurrence of HLA alleles, especially DR and DQ, made assigning TCR associations to individual alleles difficult. In vitro tests confirmed that a few of the cytomegalovirus-associated TCR beta chains recognize cytomegalovirus antigens.

In total, 500 to 700 healthy bone marrow donors made up the cohort. At the time of sampling, all cohort members were nominally healthy, though unrecorded immune exposures were likely present. The donor tested CMV seronegative and was one of the 352 seronegative cohort members. Each donor provided a peripheral blood sample, and peripheral blood mononuclear cells were used for TCR beta sequencing. The Qiagen DNeasy Blood Extraction Kit was used to extract genomic DNA from the blood cell samples. The CDR3 holds 15 amino acids from the cysteine to the phenylalanine. The kept DNA is CDR3 alone, 45 bases in frame from the first base. As encoded in the germline V gene, CDR1 is SGHAT while CDR2 is FQNNGV. The germline V and J ends show losses of 1 base and 2 bases respectively, and no gene match explains 2 bases of the junction. Library creation used the immunoSEQ multiplex PCR assay. A mixture of 60 forward primers for TCR Vbeta segments and 13 reverse primers for TCR Jbeta segments was used in the multiplex PCR. Amplification of the CDR3 region of rearranged TCR beta genes was performed with a multiplex PCR assay on genomic DNA. Amplified TCR beta libraries were sequenced as 87-base-pair reads on the Illumina HiSeq System. As for the original processing: A later analysis tallied 75 million to 95 million unique TCR beta chains across the 550 to 850 repertoires, and roughly 11 million of those chains were shared by two or more donors. To remove PCR and sequencing errors, raw reads were error-corrected and collapsed into unique sequences using a nearest-neighbor algorithm that merged closely related sequences. V, D and J gene segments were assigned by aligning CDR3 sequences to IMGT reference sequences. For a sequence to be retained, a match of at least six nucleotides was required to both a V gene segment and a J gene segment. Rearrangements were called productive when the CDR3 lacked stop codons and stayed in frame with V and J; all others were non-productive. CDR3 was defined according to IMGT convention as the region running from the second conserved V-encoded cysteine to the conserved J-encoded phenylalanine. In an earlier analysis of more than 550 of the donors, sequences lacking an unambiguous match to a single V gene segment were excluded. In an earlier analysis of several hundred of the donors, V segments were called functional above 56.7% productive rearrangements and were called segregating when the between-donor standard deviation exceeded 5%. A statistical classification framework was built for diagnosing cytomegalovirus status from the catalog of TCR beta chain sequences. A later analysis assigned V and J genes by comparing TCR nucleotide sequences with IMGT/GENE-DB human TR gene sequences. A later analysis assigned CDR3 sequences and most-parsimonious VDJ recombination scenarios with the TCRdist pipeline. In a later analysis, each TCR beta chain was defined by its CDR3 amino acid sequence together with its V-gene family, and reads lacking a unique V-gene family were excluded. In a later analysis, around 650 highly shared, low-generation-probability nucleotide sequences were removed to address suspected cross-contamination and a sequencing artifact. For each public chain, a later analysis derived a clonal expansion index from normalized ranks of inferred template counts within each repertoire. In a later analysis, generation probabilities were computed using a VDJ recombination model fitted to out-of-frame rearrangements, and the results were checked against IGoR. In a later analysis, TCR-TCR, TCR-HLA and TCR-CMV co-occurrence was scored with hypergeometric tests, and a repertoire-size bias correction was applied to TCR pairs. False discovery rates were estimated in a later analysis by permuting HLA or CMV assignments 20 times. In a later analysis, co-occurring TCRs were grouped using DBSCAN, and TCRdist sequence similarity was added for clustering within HLA-allele-positive subsets. Repertoires with fewer than 30,000 or more than 120,000 public chains, plus five repertoires with anomalous nucleotide sharing, were excluded from co-occurrence clustering. Held by TCRdb, this immuneACCESS table contains in-frame sequences only and omits some clones. Under half of the omission traces to an unresolved V gene where checked; the cause of the rest is unknown. That table is the source of V, J and clone size, and D and trimming were worked out from the DNA. In this sample the table shows some 190,000 clones, around 82% of which occur a single time. Of the sample, 1.5% to 2% is held by the ten largest clones.

As regards this clone: Its antigen is unknown. No base-level quality is on record; no much larger clone is a single base apart. Other DNA sequences from this sample encode an identical CDR3 as well.

The clonotype originates from a man aged 18 to 30 in good health and CMV-seronegative. The chain is assembled from TRBV11-2 and TRBJ2-7, with TRBD1 matching 10 junction bases. Sequenced input: PBMCs. CDR3 protein: CASSLAGTGAYEQYF. The DNA reads as follows: TGTGCCAGCAGCTTAGCGGGGACAGGGGCCTACGAGCAGTACTTC.